A single sample is the source of the 5 T cell receptor beta chains below, sequenced in a study of control samples from healthy donors and cancer patients. Produced via immunoSEQ multiplex PCR; TCRdb's table is partial and in-frame only. The table shows more than 95,000 clones, with roughly 86% occurring only once. The sequenced material came from blood. Receptors originate from a man between 60 and 75 years old in good health.

V is TRBV4-2 and J is TRBJ1-5, with TRBD1 identical over 7 bases. Germline CDR1 LGHNA, CDR2 YNFKEQ. V lost 0 bases, J lost 4 bases, and 6 bases stayed unmatched. This CDR3 has 16 residues. The CDR3 region has the DNA TGTGCCAGCAGCCAAGAGGTCGACAGGGTAAATCAGCCCCAGCATTTT. Translating it yields CASSQEVDRVNQPQHF.

The chain joins TRBV30 to TRBJ2-3; maybe TRBD2 (5 bases). V was cut by 2 bases and J by 9 bases, with 12 bases left in between. This CDR3 contains 12 residues. CDR1 is GTSNPN and CDR2 is SVGIG in the germline V gene (reference sequence). The CDR3 DNA sequence: TGTGCCTGGAGTCTTTTACTAGACACGCAGTATTTT. Translating it yields CAWSLLLDTQYF.

The CDR3 protein is CASSLGYFGQGDTGELFF. As DNA, the CDR3 is TGTGCCAGCAGCTTAGGTTACTTTGGACAGGGGGACACCGGGGAGCTGTTTTTT. This chain connects TRBV7-3 to TRBJ2-2, with 10 bases matching TRBD1. V was clipped by 2 bases and J by 3 bases; unmatched bases: 9. CDR1 and CDR2 from the germline V gene are SGHTA and FQGTGA. The CDR3 has 18 residues.

This clone came up once. The chain uses TRBV4-3 and TRBJ2-6, with 7 bases lining up with TRBD2. CDR3 size: 16 residues. The V segment lost 4 bases and the J segment 0 bases; nucleotides outside the gene matches: 3. Germline V gene sequence: CDR1 LGHNA, CDR2 YSLEER. CDR3 in amino acids: CASSPTGGSGANVLTF. CDR3 coding DNA: TGCGCCAGCAGCCCTACGGGAGGCTCTGGGGCCAACGTCCTGACTTTC.

The CDR3 here is CASSGWDLRENQPQHF. The CDR3 coding sequence is TGTGCCAGCAGTGGGTGGGACCTGCGGGAGAATCAGCCCCAGCATTTT. This chain links TRBV2 with TRBJ1-5; weak D call: TRBD1 (5 bases). Looked up from germline, CDR1 is SNHLY and CDR2 is FYNNEI. This CDR3 spans 16 amino acids. The germline V and J ends were trimmed by 4 bases and 4 bases, with 17 bases remaining between them.